This T cell receptor beta chain was captured in a study of T-cell reconstitution after alpha-beta-depleted transplantation in children. This CDR3 contains 15 residues. Germline loops: CDR1 SQVTM, CDR2 ANQGSEA. Trimming stripped 1 base from V and 0 bases from J, with 12 bases between. Molecular barcoding with unique molecular identifiers was used for the TCRbeta library. TCRdb reprocessed the PCR reads with MiXCR, giving one entry per CDR3 protein. The sample holds around 370,000 distinct CDR3 sequences; around 15% are singletons and the top ten take about 41%. This receptor was taken from a male patient between 2 and 10 years old who had a stem cell transplant for acute lymphoblastic leukemia, so the T cells may come from the graft donor. This rearrangement joins TRBV29-1 to TRBJ1-1; TRBD1 is a possible D gene (5 bases). The sample in question was PBMCs, mostly from graft donor cells, obtained 360 days after TCRalphabeta/CD19-depleted stem cell transplant. Here the CDR3 DNA reads TGCAGCGTTGAAGTATTAGAGGGGATGAACACTGAAGCTTTCTTT. Translating gives CSVEVLEGMNTEAFF.